Below are 30 T cell receptor beta chains sequenced from a single sample in a study of radiation and T cells in renal cell carcinoma. TCRdb's table, derived via immunoSEQ multiplex PCR, lists solely in-frame clones and lacks some. The sample consists of 87,000 or so clones, 86% of them appearing once. Time point noted: baseline pretreatment blood. Treatment: 15 Gy SBRT to primary tumor, nephrectomy 4 weeks later. The sequences come from blood, collected from a patient whose treatment included radiotherapy and nephrectomy. These receptors were obtained from a man aged 50 to 59 with renal cell carcinoma.

This chain connects TRBV7-3 to TRBJ1-3; D is unclear. V gave up 4 bases and J gave up 0 bases, with 10 bases separating them. The germline gives CDR1 SGHTA, CDR2 FQGTGA. The CDR3 covers 15 residues. The CDR3 sequence: CASSSGSYSGNTIYF. Here the CDR3 DNA reads TGTGCCAGCAGCTCTGGCAGCTACTCTGGAAACACCATATATTTT.

The V gene is TRBV9, the J gene TRBJ2-7, with TRBD1 identical over 7 bases. Germline CDR1 and CDR2: SGDLS and YYNGEE. After removal of 4 bases from V and 6 bases from J, the junction contained 10 bases not matched to a gene. CDR3 length equals 14 residues. The CDR3 region is CASSPKTGLGEQYF. The CDR3, as DNA: TGTGCCAGCAGCCCGAAGACAGGGTTAGGCGAGCAGTACTTC.

The rearrangement uses TRBV27 and TRBJ2-1; 14 positions agree with TRBD2. The CDR3 is 15 residues long. Looked up from germline, CDR1 is MNHEY and CDR2 is SMNVEV (reference sequence). V shed 7 bases and J 10 bases; nucleotides not matched to a gene: 9. CDR3 DNA: TGTGCCAGCACAAGAAGCGGGACTAGCGGGAGAGAGCAGTTCTTC. Protein: CASTRSGTSGREQFF.

This chain uses TRBV9 with TRBJ1-1; a possible D gene is TRBD1 (5 bases). CDR3 length: 14 amino acids. Germline-derived CDR1 and CDR2 are SGDLS and YYNGEE. The V gene lost 0 bases and the J gene lost 5 bases, with 11 bases spanning the gap. The CDR3 sequence: CASSVVGGETEAFF. The CDR3 DNA reads as TGTGCCAGCAGCGTAGTCGGGGGTGAGACTGAAGCTTTCTTT. The full variable domain, in which reference TRBV9 and TRBJ1-1 provide the parts outside the CDR3, is DSGVTQTPKHLITATGQRVTLRCSPRSGDLSVYWYQQSLDQGLQFLIQYYNGEERAKGNILERFSAQQFPDLHSELNLSSLELGDSALYFCASSVVGGETEAFFGQGTRLTVV.

This clone has only one observation. The V gene is TRBV15, the J gene TRBJ1-4; 7 bases align to TRBD1. V was clipped by 8 bases and J by 8 bases; unmatched bases: 5. CDR3 size: 12 residues. Per the germline V gene, CDR1 is LNHNV and CDR2 is YYDKDF (reference sequence). In nucleotides, the CDR3 is TGTGCCACCGGGGACAGAGGCGAAAAACTGTTTTTT. This codes for CATGDRGEKLFF. Using reference TRBV15 and TRBJ1-4 for the parts outside the CDR3, the full variable domain is DAMVIQNPRYQVTQFGKPVTLSCSQTLNHNVMYWYQQKSSQAPKLLFHYYDKDFNNEADTPDNFQSRRPNTSFCFLDIRSPGLGDTAMYLCATGDRGEKLFFGSGTQLSVL.

The chain recombines TRBV28 with TRBJ2-1; tentative D call: TRBD1 (5 bases). Germline CDR1 is MDHEN and CDR2 is SYDVKM. Trimming removed 6 bases at V and 4 bases at J, with 7 bases between. CDR3 length: 12 residues. DNA for the CDR3: TGTGCCAGCAGACAGGTGTACAATGAGCAGTTCTTC. Its translation is CASRQVYNEQFF. The full variable domain, completed using reference TRBV28 and TRBJ2-1, is DVKVTQSSRYLVKRTGEKVFLECVQDMDHENMFWYRQDPGLGLRLIYFSYDVKMKEKGDIPEGYSVSREKKERFSLILESASTNQTSMYLCASRQVYNEQFFGPGTRLTVL.

Only a few counts were recorded for this clone. This chain links TRBV11-2 with TRBJ2-5, with 14 positions matching TRBD2. The ends lost 7 bases at V and 8 bases at J; junction bases unmatched: 6. CDR3 length: 14 amino acids. Germline V lookup: CDR1 SGHAT, CDR2 FQNNGV. The CDR3 protein is CASTGTSGSSTQYF. The CDR3 coding sequence is TGTGCCAGCACCGGGACTAGCGGGAGTTCCACCCAGTACTTC.

The CDR3 DNA sequence: TGTGCCAGCAGCCGCGGCGTACCGGGACCCCGAACGGGAAACATTCAGTACTTC. Translation gives CASSRGVPGPRTGNIQYF. The V gene is TRBV7-9, the J gene TRBJ2-4; tentatively, D is TRBD1 or TRBD2 (5 bases each). CDR3 size: 18 residues. Per the germline V gene, CDR1 is SEHNR and CDR2 is FQNEAQ (reference sequence). V was clipped by 5 bases and J by 6 bases, with 26 bases between them.

The rearrangement uses TRBV7-8 and TRBJ1-1; TRBD1 is a possible D gene (5 bases). Trimming removed 5 bases at V and 2 bases at J, with 12 bases between. CDR3 length: 14 amino acids. Per the germline V gene, CDR1 is SGHVS and CDR2 is FQNEAQ. CDR3 sequence (DNA): TGTGCCAGCAGCCAAGGGGACGGTAACACTGAAGCTTTCTTT. This translates into CASSQGDGNTEAFF.

CDR3 DNA sequence: TGTGCCAGCAGCTTTGACAGAGAGACCCAGTACTTC. This sequence encodes CASSFDRETQYF. The chain is built from TRBV7-9 and TRBJ2-5; D may be TRBD1 (5 bases). This CDR3 spans 12 amino acids. V dropped 3 bases and J dropped 4 bases, with 6 bases sitting between them. Looked up from germline, CDR1 is SEHNR and CDR2 is FQNEAQ (reference sequence).

The gene calls are TRBV7-9 and TRBJ1-2; 10 bases are a match to TRBD1. The CDR3 has 15 residues. Trimming took 4 bases from V and 2 from J; bases not matched to a gene: 4. CDR1 and CDR2 (germline): SEHNR, FQNEAQ (reference sequence). The CDR3 reads CASSWDRGGNYGYTF. The CDR3 nucleotides are TGTGCCAGCAGCTGGGACAGGGGAGGAAACTATGGCTACACCTTC.

This clone was detected a few times. The V gene is TRBV6-5, the J gene TRBJ2-7; D perhaps matches TRBD2 (6 bases). Looked up from germline, CDR1 is MNHEY and CDR2 is SVGAGI. V dropped 2 bases and J dropped 7 bases, with 15 bases sitting between them. The CDR3 is 14 amino acids. The CDR3, as DNA: TGTGCCAGCAGTTACGGCCTAGCGTGGGGTGAGCAGTACTTC. This codes for CASSYGLAWGEQYF.

This rearrangement joins TRBV6-5 to TRBJ2-4, with D perhaps TRBD1 or TRBD2 (5 bases each). The CDR3 contains 12 residues. CDR1 is MNHEY and CDR2 is SVGAGI in the germline V gene. V was pared by 5 bases and J by 6 bases, with 8 bases between. CDR3 sequence reads: CASSRGGNIQYF. The CDR3 region has the DNA TGTGCCAGCAGTCGTGGGGGAAACATTCAGTACTTC.

The rearrangement joins TRBV11-2 to TRBJ1-4; D unresolved. Trimming left V 4 bases short and J 10 bases short, with 7 bases between. The germline gives CDR1 SGHAT, CDR2 FQNNGV. CDR3 length: 11 residues. CDR3 bases: TGTGCCAGCAGCTCCCTCTCAAAACTGTTTTTT. Translating gives CASSSLSKLFF.

CDR3 sequence (DNA): TGTGCCAGCAGTTCCGGGACTAGCGGGAGGGGGGGCACAGATACGCAGTATTTT. Translating it yields CASSSGTSGRGGTDTQYF. The rearrangement joins TRBV28 to TRBJ2-3, with 16 bases that match TRBD2. The V and J ends lost 4 bases and 1 base, in that order; junction bases with no gene match: 5. The CDR3 loop spans 18 amino acids. CDR1 is MDHEN, CDR2 SYDVKM, per germline.

This clone was picked up one time. This chain joins TRBV19 and TRBJ1-4, with a possible D match to TRBD1 (6 bases). Trimming took 7 bases from V and 4 from J, leaving 13 bases between them. The CDR3 extends over 14 amino acids. The V gene's germline CDR1 is LNHDA and CDR2 SQIVND (reference sequence). In DNA form, the CDR3 reads TGTGCCAGTATATTAAGACAGGTTAATGAAAAACTGTTTTTT. Translated: CASILRQVNEKLFF.

The chain links TRBV14 to TRBJ1-1, with D possibly TRBD1 on 5 matching bases. Trimming left V 1 base short and J 10 bases short, with 10 bases between. CDR3 size: 12 residues. Germline V gene lookup returns CDR1 SGHDN and CDR2 FVKESK. DNA for the CDR3: TGTGCCAGCAGCCAAGGGGGCATAGCAGCTTTCTTT. Translating it yields CASSQGGIAAFF.

The rearrangement links TRBV6-5 to TRBJ1-2, with 7 bases that match TRBD1. Per the germline V gene, CDR1 is MNHEY and CDR2 is SVGAGI. This CDR3 comprises 14 residues. After removal of 6 bases from V and 1 base from J, the junction contained 5 bases not matched to a gene. The CDR3 spells CASSPGQVNYGYTF. Here the CDR3 DNA reads TGTGCCAGCAGCCCCGGACAGGTTAACTATGGCTACACCTTC.

This clone was detected only a few times. This chain joins TRBV5-5 and TRBJ1-3, with D possibly matching TRBD1 (6 bases). V was trimmed by 6 bases and J by 0 bases, leaving 16 bases between them. The CDR3 sequence is 16 residues long. Germline CDR1 reads SGHKS; CDR2 reads YYEKEE (reference sequence). DNA of the CDR3: TGTGCCAGCACCCTGGGGGCCGGTCTCTCTGGAAACACCATATATTTT. It specifies CASTLGAGLSGNTIYF.

The V call is TRBV5-4, the J call TRBJ1-3; D gene ambiguous. Germline CDR1 is SGHNT and CDR2 is YYREEE (reference sequence). Trimming removed 4 bases at V and 0 bases at J, with 17 bases between. This CDR3 has 17 amino acids. The CDR3 DNA sequence: TGTGCCAGCAGCCCGTCGCCCCGGGTGAGCTCTGGAAACACCATATATTTT. Its translation: CASSPSPRVSSGNTIYF.

The chain employs TRBV9 and TRBJ2-2; D is ambiguous. V lost 0 bases to trimming and J lost 2 bases, with 5 bases between them. Germline CDR1 is SGDLS and CDR2 is YYNGEE. The CDR3 is 14 residues long. In DNA, the CDR3 is TGTGCCAGCAGCGTAGTGTCAAACACCGGGGAGCTGTTTTTT. This encodes CASSVVSNTGELFF.

Here the CDR3 reads CASSGDTDTQYF. The CDR3 DNA is TGTGCCAGCAGCGGAGACACAGATACGCAGTATTTT. The chain joins TRBV7-9 to TRBJ2-3; D call uncertain. Between the trimmed V and J ends, which lost 5 bases and 2 bases, there was a span of 5 bases. CDR1 and CDR2 (germline): SEHNR, FQNEAQ (reference sequence). The CDR3 has 12 amino acids.

This chain links TRBV5-1 with TRBJ2-7, with D maybe TRBD1 (5 bases). The CDR3 runs to 14 residues. Trimming shortened V by 1 base and J by 3 bases, and 11 bases separated the two germline ends. CDR1 is SGHRS, CDR2 YFSETQ, per germline. The CDR3 bases are TGCGCCAGCAGCTTGCGTCAGGGCCGCTACGAGCAGTACTTC. It is translated as CASSLRQGRYEQYF.

This clone showed up just once. The chain combines TRBV10-3 with TRBJ2-2; 13 bases align to TRBD2. CDR1 ENHRY and CDR2 SYGVKD come from the germline V gene. V shed 2 bases, J shed 4 bases, and the junction held 10 bases outside the gene matches. CDR3 length: 19 amino acids. CDR3 DNA sequence: TGTGCCATCAGTGAGGGCGGTACTAGCGGGAGGGCCGGCACCGGGGAGCTGTTTTTT. This gives the protein CAISEGGTSGRAGTGELFF.

The genes are TRBV6-1 and TRBJ1-2; 10 bases align to TRBD1. The CDR3 has 14 amino acids. In germline, CDR1 is MNHNS, CDR2 SASEGT. J lost 5 bases, V lost 6 bases, and 6 bases had no gene match. CDR3 coding DNA: TGTGCCAGCAGGGACGGACAGGGGGATTATGGCTACACCTTC. Amino acid sequence: CASRDGQGDYGYTF.

The chain is built from TRBV7-9 and TRBJ2-3; D is undetermined. Trimming took 1 base from V and 6 from J, leaving 11 bases between them. The CDR3 runs 14 residues. Germline V gives CDR1 SEHNR, CDR2 FQNEAQ (reference sequence). The CDR3 region has the DNA TGTGCCAGCAGCTTAGGCCCACTTGAGGATACGCAGTATTTT. Translated: CASSLGPLEDTQYF. The whole variable domain, remainder taken from reference TRBV7-9 and TRBJ2-3, is DTGVSQNPRHKITKRGQNVTFRCDPISEHNRLYWYRQTLGQGPEFLTYFQNEAQLEKSRLLSDRFSAERPKGSFSTLEIQRTEQGDSAMYLCASSLGPLEDTQYFGPGTRLTVL.

This chain connects TRBV19 to TRBJ2-4; 8 positions agree with TRBD2. This CDR3 region has 11 residues. The V segment lost 9 bases and the J segment 9 bases; nucleotides outside the gene matches: 4. Germline V gives CDR1 LNHDA, CDR2 SQIVND (reference sequence). Written as DNA, the CDR3 is TGTGCCAGCGGGACTAGTATCATTCAGTACTTC. This gives the protein CASGTSIIQYF.

The chain carries TRBV2 and TRBJ1-5, with 10 bases identical to TRBD1. Per the germline V gene, CDR1 is SNHLY and CDR2 is FYNNEI. The CDR3 is 12 residues long. J lost 7 bases, V lost 8 bases, and 2 bases had no gene match. In nucleotides, the CDR3 is TGTGCCAGCGGACAGGGGGAACAGCCCCAGCATTTT. It translates to CASGQGEQPQHF.

CDR3 DNA sequence: TGTGCCAGCACGCCTCCCAGCGGGGGCGGAGCAGATACGCAGTATTTT. The encoded protein is CASTPPSGGGADTQYF. This chain links TRBV18 with TRBJ2-3, with TRBD2 matching over 8 bases. The V gene's germline CDR1 is KGHSH and CDR2 LQKENI. Germline trimming cut 8 bases from V and 4 bases from J; bases unmatched to any gene: 14. There are 16 residues in the CDR3.

The V gene is TRBV6-5, the J gene TRBJ1-1; 11 bases agree with TRBD1. CDR3 length equals 16 residues. Germline assignment: CDR1 MNHEY and CDR2 SVGAGI. V lost 4 bases to trimming and J lost 6 bases; unmatched junction nucleotides: 10. CDR3: CASSSLPGQGVPEAFF. As DNA, the CDR3 is TGTGCCAGCAGTTCTCTACCGGGACAGGGGGTGCCTGAAGCTTTCTTT.